The clone carrying this T cell receptor beta chain was found many times. Antigen unknown. This record comes from a study of T cells in Graves' hyperthyroidism and ophthalmopathy. General observations from the study: Ophthalmopathy, which appeared later, was predicted by the model a median roughly 6.5 months before onset.

Exclusions: uncontrolled infection, other autoimmune disease, pregnancy, lactation. Amplification yielded TCR beta CDR3 regions, with RNA transcripts as the source. The HTBI set primed first-round TCR CDR3 RT-PCR. TCRdb redid the calling of the multiplex PCR reads with MiXCR, one entry per CDR3 protein. In the table there are roughly 710,000 distinct CDR3 sequences, under 45% of which are singletons. Sequencing was done on a sample of blood. The sequence was collected from a woman between 35 and 50 years old with Graves' hyperthyroidism.

CDR3 protein: CASSPGQGGYTF. For the CDR3, the DNA is TGTGCCAGCAGCCCAGGACAGGGAGGCTACACCTTC. The J gene is TRBJ1-2, the V gene TRBV7-9; TRBD1 matches at 8 bases. After removal of 5 bases from V and 8 bases from J, the junction contained 4 bases not matched to a gene. This CDR3 has 12 residues. The germline V gene has CDR1 SEHNR and CDR2 FQNEAQ (reference sequence).